A single sample is the source of the 24 T cell receptor beta chains below, sequenced in a study of blood T cell repertoires in COVID-19. Sequenced by immunoSEQ multiplex PCR; TCRdb stores in-frame clones only, minus some. The sample carries tens of thousands of clones, 74% recorded once. The sequenced material came from peripheral blood. These receptors came from a human donor with acute or convalescent COVID-19. The donor label of this sample is uncertain.

The V and J genes are TRBV28 and TRBJ1-5; D remains unclear. V lost 5 bases and J lost 6, with 8 bases in between. This CDR3 spans 12 amino acids. Per the germline V gene, CDR1 is MDHEN and CDR2 is SYDVKM. The CDR3 region is CASSPAGQPQHF. The CDR3 DNA is TGTGCCAGCAGTCCGGCGGGTCAGCCCCAGCATTTT.

The chain uses TRBV7-2 and TRBJ1-1, with D perhaps TRBD1 (5 bases). The CDR3 sequence is 13 residues long. The germline gives CDR1 SGHTA, CDR2 FQGNSA. Trimming pared 0 bases from V and 4 bases from J, leaving 6 bases between. Here the CDR3 DNA reads TGTGCCAGCAGCTTAGCGCAGGGCACTGAAGCTTTCTTT. This encodes CASSLAQGTEAFF.

V and J are TRBV5-1 and TRBJ2-3, with 7 bases lining up with TRBD2. The germline gives CDR1 SGHRS, CDR2 YFSETQ. V gave up 0 bases and J gave up 0 bases; unmatched junction bases: 4. CDR3 size: 16 residues. The CDR3 is CASSLGLADSTDTQYF. The CDR3 nucleotides are TGCGCCAGCAGCTTGGGGCTAGCGGATAGCACAGATACGCAGTATTTT.

The rearrangement joins TRBV7-6 to TRBJ2-2, with a possible D match to TRBD1 (5 bases). Trimming shortened V by 5 bases and J by 1 base, and 14 bases separated the two germline ends. This CDR3 spans 16 amino acids. Germline loops: CDR1 SGHVS, CDR2 FNYEAQ. CDR3 DNA sequence: TGTGCCAGCAGCCCAGTGGGGCGGCTGAACACCGGGGAGCTGTTTTTT. Encoded protein: CASSPVGRLNTGELFF.

V gene TRBV5-5 combines with J gene TRBJ2-3; D is ambiguous. Trimming pared 5 bases from V and 4 bases from J, leaving 14 bases between. Germline values: CDR1 SGHKS, CDR2 YYEKEE (reference sequence). CDR3 size: 14 residues. This CDR3 is CASRGILGADTQYF. The DNA of the CDR3 is TGTGCCAGCAGGGGCATCTTAGGCGCAGATACGCAGTATTTT.

The chain's CDR3 is CASSEIASPNEQFF. The CDR3, as DNA: TGTGCCAGCAGTGAAATCGCTAGCCCTAATGAGCAGTTCTTC. The chain employs TRBV2 and TRBJ2-1; TRBD2 might be the D (5 bases). V was pared by 2 bases and J by 7 bases, with 12 bases between. Germline V CDR1 and CDR2: SNHLY, FYNNEI. The CDR3 totals 14 residues.

The chain joins TRBV27 to TRBJ1-2; tentatively, D is TRBD1 (5 bases). CDR3 length: 13 residues. Germline assignment: CDR1 MNHEY and CDR2 SMNVEV (reference sequence). V was cut by 4 bases and J by 6 bases, with 12 bases left in between. CDR3 DNA sequence: TGTGCCAGCAGTTACCGGGCGGGGGATGGCTACACCTTC. Translating gives CASSYRAGDGYTF.

J is TRBJ2-7 and V is TRBV6-5; 12 nucleotides agree with TRBD1. Looked up from germline, CDR1 is MNHEY and CDR2 is SVGAGI. With 6 bases clipped from V and 7 bases from J, the junction kept 10 bases outside the gene matches. There are 15 residues in the CDR3. The CDR3 DNA sequence: TGTGCCAGCAGGCTAAGGGGACAGGGGGCGAGGGAGCAGTACTTC. Translation: CASRLRGQGAREQYF.

The V call is TRBV25-1, the J call TRBJ1-1, with D possibly TRBD1 on 6 matching bases. The CDR3 spans 14 residues. The V end was cut by 9 bases, the J end by 0 bases, with 14 bases between. CDR1 MGHDK and CDR2 SYGVNS come from the germline V gene. As DNA, the CDR3 is TGTGCCAGTATACAGGGCCGGATGAACACTGAAGCTTTCTTT. It is translated as CASIQGRMNTEAFF.

The J gene is TRBJ2-1, the V gene TRBV24-1; the D gene is possibly TRBD1 (6 bases). The germline V gene has CDR1 KGHDR and CDR2 SFDVKD. The CDR3 totals 11 residues. Between the trimmed V and J ends, which lost 9 bases and 9 bases, there was a span of 11 bases. The CDR3 coding sequence is TGTGCCACCCAAGGACAGCGTGAGCAGTTCTTC. Its translation: CATQGQREQFF.

The chain uses TRBV4-3 and TRBJ1-6; TRBD1 matches 9 bases. Germline CDR1 reads LGHNA; CDR2 reads YSLEER. The CDR3 is 15 residues long. Trimming at V came to 4 bases and at J to 9 bases, leaving 7 bases not matched to a gene. The CDR3 bases are TGCGCCAGCAGCCCCCGACAGGGGGTTATTTCACCCCTCCACTTT. This sequence encodes CASSPRQGVISPLHF.

The V and J genes are TRBV7-2 and TRBJ2-2; D gene unclear. Germline values: CDR1 SGHTA, CDR2 FQGNSA. The V end was cut by 5 bases, the J end by 4 bases, with 11 bases between. The CDR3 totals 14 residues. CDR3 protein: CASSSALVTGELFF. In DNA form, the CDR3 reads TGTGCCAGCAGCAGCGCTCTGGTCACCGGGGAGCTGTTTTTT.

The CDR3, as DNA: TGTGCCGAGAGGGCAGAGCAGACAGGTTCACCCCTCCACTTT. Translated: CAERAEQTGSPLHF. The V and J genes are TRBV28 and TRBJ1-6, with a weak D call TRBD1 (6 bases). Trimming cost V 11 bases and J 9 bases, with 20 bases left between them. The CDR3 covers 14 residues. Germline CDR1 is MDHEN and CDR2 is SYDVKM. Together with reference TRBV28 and TRBJ1-6, the CDR3 gives the full variable domain: DVKVTQSSRYLVKRTGEKVFLECVQDMDHENMFWYRQDPGLGLRLIYFSYDVKMKEKGDIPEGYSVSREKKERFSLILESASTNQTSMYLCAERAEQTGSPLHFGNGTRLTVT.

This chain uses TRBV9 with TRBJ1-5, with a possible D match to TRBD1 (5 bases). Per the germline V gene, CDR1 is SGDLS and CDR2 is YYNGEE. CDR3 length equals 15 residues. V shed 4 bases and J shed 5 bases, with 16 bases lying between them. The CDR3 region is CASSSNWGDDQPQHF. CDR3 DNA: TGTGCCAGCAGCTCAAACTGGGGGGACGATCAGCCCCAGCATTTT. Full variable domain (rest looked up from reference TRBV9 and TRBJ1-5): DSGVTQTPKHLITATGQRVTLRCSPRSGDLSVYWYQQSLDQGLQFLIQYYNGEERAKGNILERFSAQQFPDLHSELNLSSLELGDSALYFCASSSNWGDDQPQHFGDGTRLSIL.

The chain uses TRBV19 and TRBJ2-3, with 9 bases matching TRBD1. The CDR3 runs to 15 residues. Per germline, CDR1 LNHDA and CDR2 SQIVND (reference sequence). V shed 4 bases, J shed 4 bases, and the junction held 6 bases outside the gene matches. CDR3: CASSTGTGTADTQYF. The CDR3 DNA sequence: TGTGCCAGTAGTACCGGGACAGGGACAGCAGATACGCAGTATTTT.

This clone has more than one count but fewer than ten. The chain has TRBV28 and TRBJ1-5, with D possibly TRBD1 on 6 matching bases. CDR1 and CDR2 (germline): MDHEN, SYDVKM. V shed 5 bases and J shed 10 bases, with 18 bases lying between them. The CDR3 sequence is 14 residues long. In DNA form, the CDR3 reads TGTGCCAGCAGTGGGCCAGGGGCTCGTCAACCCCAGCATTTT. This sequence encodes CASSGPGARQPQHF.

The gene calls are TRBV29-1 and TRBJ2-4, with 12 bases lining up with TRBD1. The V and J ends lost 4 bases and 8 bases, in that order; junction bases with no gene match: 9. Germline V gives CDR1 SQVTM, CDR2 ANQGSEA. CDR3 length: 15 residues. This CDR3 is CSVVPGQGAVDIQYF. CDR3 coding DNA: TGCAGCGTTGTACCGGGACAGGGGGCGGTAGACATTCAGTACTTC.

The chain carries TRBV6-2 or TRBV6-3 and TRBJ1-5; D unclear. Germline V lookup: CDR1 MNHEY, CDR2 SVGEGT. The V and J ends lost 4 bases and 2 bases respectively, with 9 bases between them. This CDR3 contains 14 residues. The CDR3 sequence is CASSFWSGNQPQHF. CDR3 sequence (DNA): TGTGCCAGCAGTTTTTGGTCAGGCAATCAGCCCCAGCATTTT.

Here the CDR3 reads CASSLTSGGPYNEQFF. The CDR3 coding sequence is TGTGCCAGCAGCCTAACTAGCGGGGGCCCCTACAATGAGCAGTTCTTC. This chain connects TRBV28 to TRBJ2-1; 11 bases line up with TRBD2. The CDR3 extends over 16 amino acids. Germline CDR1 is MDHEN and CDR2 is SYDVKM. Trimming removed 6 bases from V and 2 bases from J; junction bases left unmatched: 6.

This clone was detected only a few times. This sequence joins TRBV27 and TRBJ2-7; 7 bases map to TRBD2. Germline V gene lookup returns CDR1 MNHEY and CDR2 SMNVEV (reference sequence). V lost 6 bases, J lost 4 bases, and 3 bases stayed unmatched. The CDR3 consists of 12 residues. CDR3 loop: CASRTGGYEQYF. The CDR3 nucleotides read TGTGCCAGCAGAACGGGGGGTTACGAGCAGTACTTC.

The DNA for the CDR3 is TGTGCCAGCAGTCAGGGGCCCAATTCACCCCTCCACTTT. Amino acids: CASSQGPNSPLHF. This chain joins TRBV12-3 or TRBV12-4 and TRBJ1-6; tentatively, D is TRBD1 (6 bases). There are 13 residues in the CDR3. With 5 bases removed from V and 7 bases from J, the gap between germline ends came to 9 bases.

The J gene is TRBJ2-5, the V gene TRBV30; D might be TRBD2 (5 bases). The CDR3 is 12 residues long. V lost 2 bases to trimming and J lost 4 bases, with 8 bases between them. CDR1 is GTSNPN, CDR2 SVGIG, per germline (reference sequence). In DNA form, the CDR3 reads TGTGCCTGGAGTATGGGGAGAGAGACCCAGTACTTC. This translates into CAWSMGRETQYF.

This chain links TRBV11-1 with TRBJ1-5, with 7 bases identical to TRBD1. Germline V gene sequence: CDR1 SGHAT, CDR2 FQDESV (reference sequence). Trimming cost V 0 bases and J 3 bases; bases outside gene matches: 8. There are 17 residues in the CDR3. Written as DNA, the CDR3 is TGTGCCAGCAGCTTAGCGGTTACAGGGGAAGACAATCAGCCCCAGCATTTT. Translation gives CASSLAVTGEDNQPQHF.

The genes are TRBV6-1 and TRBJ2-7; no reliable D call. The germline V and J ends were trimmed by 3 bases and 0 bases, with 6 bases remaining between them. The CDR3 length is 13 residues. Per the germline V gene, CDR1 is MNHNS and CDR2 is SASEGT. The DNA of the CDR3 is TGTGCCAGCAGTGACACAGCCTCCTACGAGCAGTACGTC. Its protein product is CASSDTASYEQYV.